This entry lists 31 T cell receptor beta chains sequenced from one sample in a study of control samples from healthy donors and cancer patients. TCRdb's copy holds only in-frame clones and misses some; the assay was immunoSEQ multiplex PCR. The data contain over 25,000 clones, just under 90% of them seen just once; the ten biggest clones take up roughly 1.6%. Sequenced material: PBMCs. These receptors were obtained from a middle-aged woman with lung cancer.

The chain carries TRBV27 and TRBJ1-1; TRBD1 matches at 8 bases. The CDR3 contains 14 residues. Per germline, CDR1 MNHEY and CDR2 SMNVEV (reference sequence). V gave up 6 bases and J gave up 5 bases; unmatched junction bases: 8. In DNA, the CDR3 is TGTGCCAGCAGGGGGCAGGGGGCAGGGACTGAAGCTTTCTTT. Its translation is CASRGQGAGTEAFF.

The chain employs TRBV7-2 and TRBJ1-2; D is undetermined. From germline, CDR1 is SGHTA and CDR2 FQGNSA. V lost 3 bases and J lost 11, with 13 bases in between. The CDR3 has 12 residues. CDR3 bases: TGTGCCAGCAGCTTCGATGTTTCCCGGTACACCTTC. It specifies CASSFDVSRYTF.

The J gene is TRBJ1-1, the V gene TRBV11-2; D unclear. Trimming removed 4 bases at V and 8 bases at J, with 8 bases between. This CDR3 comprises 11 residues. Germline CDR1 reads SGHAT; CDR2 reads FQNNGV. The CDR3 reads CASSYDLEAFF. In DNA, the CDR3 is TGTGCCAGCAGCTATGATTTGGAAGCTTTCTTT.

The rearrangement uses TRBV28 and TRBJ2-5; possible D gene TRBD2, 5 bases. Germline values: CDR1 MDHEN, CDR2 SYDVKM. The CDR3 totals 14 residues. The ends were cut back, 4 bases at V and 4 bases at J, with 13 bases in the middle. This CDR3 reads CASSSLGGPETQYF. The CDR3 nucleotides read TGTGCCAGCAGTTCCTTAGGAGGCCCAGAGACCCAGTACTTC.

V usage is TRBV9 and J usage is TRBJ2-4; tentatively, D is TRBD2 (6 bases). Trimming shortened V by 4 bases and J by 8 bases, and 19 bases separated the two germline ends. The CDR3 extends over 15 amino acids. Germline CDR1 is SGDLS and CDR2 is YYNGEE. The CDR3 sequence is CASSPEAEGGDIQYF. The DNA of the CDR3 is TGTGCCAGCAGCCCAGAGGCGGAGGGAGGAGACATTCAGTACTTC.

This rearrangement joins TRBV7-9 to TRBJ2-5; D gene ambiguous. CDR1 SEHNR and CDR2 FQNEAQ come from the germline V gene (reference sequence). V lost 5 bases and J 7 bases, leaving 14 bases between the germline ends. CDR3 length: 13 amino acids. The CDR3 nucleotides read TGTGCCAGCAGCCCATTAGAACCAGGGACCCAGTACTTC. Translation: CASSPLEPGTQYF.

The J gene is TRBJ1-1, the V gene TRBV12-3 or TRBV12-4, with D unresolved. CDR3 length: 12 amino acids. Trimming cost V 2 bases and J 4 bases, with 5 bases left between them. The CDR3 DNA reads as TGTGCCAGCAGTTTATTGGGCACTGAAGCTTTCTTT. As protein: CASSLLGTEAFF.

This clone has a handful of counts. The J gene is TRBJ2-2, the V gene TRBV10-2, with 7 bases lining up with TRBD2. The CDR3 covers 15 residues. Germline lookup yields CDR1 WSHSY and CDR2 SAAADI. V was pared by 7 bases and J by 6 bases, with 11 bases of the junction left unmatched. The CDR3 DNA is TGCGCCAGCACGGACCCAGCGGGGTTTGCCGGGGAGCTGTTTTTT. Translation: CASTDPAGFAGELFF.

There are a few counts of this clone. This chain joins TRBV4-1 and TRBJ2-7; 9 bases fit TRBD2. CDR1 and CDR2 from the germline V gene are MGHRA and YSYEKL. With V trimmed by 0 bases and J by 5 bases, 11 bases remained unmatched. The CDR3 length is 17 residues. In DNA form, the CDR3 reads TGCGCCAGCAGCCAAGACGGCCTGCGGGGGGGTTCGCACGAGCAGTACTTC. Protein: CASSQDGLRGGSHEQYF.

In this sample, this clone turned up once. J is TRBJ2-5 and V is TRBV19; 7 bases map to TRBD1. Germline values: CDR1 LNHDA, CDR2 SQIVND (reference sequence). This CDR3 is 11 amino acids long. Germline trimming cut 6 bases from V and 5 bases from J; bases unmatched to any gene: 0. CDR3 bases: TGTGCCAGTAGACAGGGGGAGACCCAGTACTTC. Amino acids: CASRQGETQYF.

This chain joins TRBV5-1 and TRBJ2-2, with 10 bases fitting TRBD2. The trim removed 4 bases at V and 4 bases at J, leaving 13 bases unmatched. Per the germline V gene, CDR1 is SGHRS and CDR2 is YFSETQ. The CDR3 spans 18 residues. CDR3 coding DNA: TGCGCCAGCAGCCCGCCGGTTAGCGGGGGGCCAGCCACCGGGGAGCTGTTTTTT. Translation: CASSPPVSGGPATGELFF.

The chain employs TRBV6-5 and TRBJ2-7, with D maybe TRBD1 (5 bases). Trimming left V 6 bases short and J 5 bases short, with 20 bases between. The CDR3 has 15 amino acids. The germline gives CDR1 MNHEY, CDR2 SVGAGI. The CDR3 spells CASSPDDSQDHEQYF. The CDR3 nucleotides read TGTGCCAGCAGCCCGGACGACAGCCAGGACCACGAGCAGTACTTC.

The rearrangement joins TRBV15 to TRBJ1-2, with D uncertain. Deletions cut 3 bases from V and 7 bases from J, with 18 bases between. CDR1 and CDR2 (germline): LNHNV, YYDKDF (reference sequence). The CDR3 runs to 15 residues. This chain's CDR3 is CATSSPLRGLSGYTF. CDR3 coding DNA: TGTGCCACCAGCAGCCCCTTGCGAGGGTTGTCTGGCTACACCTTC.

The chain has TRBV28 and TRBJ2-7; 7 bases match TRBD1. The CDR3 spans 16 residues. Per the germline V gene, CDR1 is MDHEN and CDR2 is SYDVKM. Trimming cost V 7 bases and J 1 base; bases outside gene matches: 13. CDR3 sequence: CASISPYSGQSYEQYF. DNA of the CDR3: TGTGCCAGCATCTCCCCCTACTCGGGACAGTCCTACGAGCAGTACTTC.

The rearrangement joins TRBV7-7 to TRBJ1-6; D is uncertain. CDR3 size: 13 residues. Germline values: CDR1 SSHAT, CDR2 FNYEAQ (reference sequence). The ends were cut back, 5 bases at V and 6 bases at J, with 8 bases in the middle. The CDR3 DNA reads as TGTGCCAGCAGCGCGACCCTTAATTCACCCCTCCACTTT. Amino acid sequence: CASSATLNSPLHF.

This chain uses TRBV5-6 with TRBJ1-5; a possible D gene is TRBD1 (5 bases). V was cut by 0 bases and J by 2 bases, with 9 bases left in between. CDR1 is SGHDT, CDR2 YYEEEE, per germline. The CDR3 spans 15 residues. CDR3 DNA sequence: TGTGCCAGCAGCTTGGAGGGGCGGGGCAATCAGCCCCAGCATTTT. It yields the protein CASSLEGRGNQPQHF. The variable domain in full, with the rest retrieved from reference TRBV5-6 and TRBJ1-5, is DAGVTQSPTHLIKTRGQQVTLRCSPKSGHDTVSWYQQALGQGPQFIFQYYEEEERQRGNFPDRFSGHQFPNYSSELNVNALLLGDSALYLCASSLEGRGNQPQHFGDGTRLSIL.

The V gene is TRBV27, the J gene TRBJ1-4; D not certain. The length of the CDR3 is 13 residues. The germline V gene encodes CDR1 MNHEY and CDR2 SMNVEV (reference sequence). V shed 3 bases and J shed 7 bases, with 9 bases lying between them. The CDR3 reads CASSFSGFEKLFF. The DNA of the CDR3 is TGTGCCAGCAGTTTTTCTGGGTTTGAAAAACTGTTTTTT.

CDR3 nucleotide sequence: TGTGCCAGTAGTACCGAACGAAGCAATCAGCCCCAGCATTTT. This translates into CASSTERSNQPQHF. V gene TRBV19 combines with J gene TRBJ1-5; D is unclear. The V gene lost 4 bases and the J gene lost 1 base, with 8 bases spanning the gap. The CDR3 has 14 residues. CDR1 is LNHDA and CDR2 is SQIVND in the germline V gene (reference sequence).

This CDR3 reads CASRSGTHQSQVRYF. Written as DNA, the CDR3 is TGTGCCAGCAGGTCCGGGACTCATCAATCGCAAGTAAGGTATTTT. The chain carries TRBV6-6 and TRBJ2-3; maybe TRBD2 (6 bases). V was shortened by 6 bases and J by 14 bases, with 27 bases between the two germline ends. Germline V gene data show CDR1 as MNHNY and CDR2 as SVGAGI (reference sequence). The CDR3 sequence is 15 residues long.

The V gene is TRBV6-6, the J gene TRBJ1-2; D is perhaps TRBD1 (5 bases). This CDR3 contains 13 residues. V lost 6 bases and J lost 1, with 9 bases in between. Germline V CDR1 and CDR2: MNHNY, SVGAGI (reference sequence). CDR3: CASRTGLNYGYTF. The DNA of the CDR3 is TGTGCCAGCAGGACGGGGCTTAACTATGGCTACACCTTC.

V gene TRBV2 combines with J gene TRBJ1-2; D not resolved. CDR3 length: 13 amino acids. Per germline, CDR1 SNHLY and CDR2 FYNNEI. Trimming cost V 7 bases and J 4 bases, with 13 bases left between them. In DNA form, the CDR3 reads TGTGCCAGCATCCTACAGTCCCTCTATGGCTACACCTTC. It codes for CASILQSLYGYTF.

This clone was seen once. This CDR3 reads CASTPSGGNSYNEQFF. In nucleotides, the CDR3 is TGTGCCAGTACCCCTAGCGGGGGGAACTCCTACAATGAGCAGTTCTTC. The V and J genes are TRBV19 and TRBJ2-1; 11 bases fit TRBD2. Trimming at V came to 7 bases and at J to 0 bases, leaving 5 bases not matched to a gene. Per germline, CDR1 LNHDA and CDR2 SQIVND (reference sequence). The CDR3 is 16 amino acids.

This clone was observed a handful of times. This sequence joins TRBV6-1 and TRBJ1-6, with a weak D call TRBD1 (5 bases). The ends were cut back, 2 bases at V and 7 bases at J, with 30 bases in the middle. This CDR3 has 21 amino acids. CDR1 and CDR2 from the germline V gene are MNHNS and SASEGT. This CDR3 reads CASSERIGGTAGPGGNSPLHF. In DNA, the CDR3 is TGTGCCAGCAGTGAACGGATTGGGGGAACGGCGGGACCTGGAGGGAATTCACCCCTCCACTTT.

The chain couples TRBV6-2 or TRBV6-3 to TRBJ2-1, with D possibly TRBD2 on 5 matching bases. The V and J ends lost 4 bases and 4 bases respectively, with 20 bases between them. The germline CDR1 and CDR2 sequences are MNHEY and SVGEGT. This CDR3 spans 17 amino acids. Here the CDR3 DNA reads TGTGCCAGCAGTTTCTTCTCGGACTGGGTATTATACAATGAGCAGTTCTTC. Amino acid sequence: CASSFFSDWVLYNEQFF.

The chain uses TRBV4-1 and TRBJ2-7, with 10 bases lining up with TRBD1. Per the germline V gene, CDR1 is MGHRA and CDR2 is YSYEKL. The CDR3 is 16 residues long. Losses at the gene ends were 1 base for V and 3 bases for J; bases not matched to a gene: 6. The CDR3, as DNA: TGCGCCAGCAGCCAAGTTTCCGGGGACAGGGGCTACGAGCAGTACTTC. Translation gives CASSQVSGDRGYEQYF.

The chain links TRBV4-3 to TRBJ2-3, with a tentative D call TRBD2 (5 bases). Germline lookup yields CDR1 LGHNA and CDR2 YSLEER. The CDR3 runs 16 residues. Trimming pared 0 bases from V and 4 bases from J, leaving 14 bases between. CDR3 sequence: CASSQDWPGGPDTQYF. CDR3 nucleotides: TGCGCCAGCAGCCAAGATTGGCCAGGCGGGCCAGATACGCAGTATTTT.

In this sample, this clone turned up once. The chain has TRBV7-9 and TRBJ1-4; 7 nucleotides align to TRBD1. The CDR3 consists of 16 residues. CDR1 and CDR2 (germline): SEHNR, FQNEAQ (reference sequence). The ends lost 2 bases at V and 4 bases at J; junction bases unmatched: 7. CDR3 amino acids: CASSLIPGGLNEKLFF. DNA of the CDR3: TGTGCCAGCAGCTTAATCCCAGGGGGTCTTAATGAAAAACTGTTTTTT.

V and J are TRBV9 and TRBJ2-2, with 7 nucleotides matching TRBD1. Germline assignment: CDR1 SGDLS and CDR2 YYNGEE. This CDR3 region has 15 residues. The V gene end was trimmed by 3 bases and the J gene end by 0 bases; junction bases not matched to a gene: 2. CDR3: CASSDDRANTGELFF. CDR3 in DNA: TGTGCCAGCAGCGACGACAGGGCGAACACCGGGGAGCTGTTTTTT.

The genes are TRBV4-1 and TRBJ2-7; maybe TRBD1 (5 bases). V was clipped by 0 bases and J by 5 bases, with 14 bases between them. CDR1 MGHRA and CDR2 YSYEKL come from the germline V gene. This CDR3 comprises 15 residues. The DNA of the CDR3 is TGCGCCAGCAGCCAAGATCTCAGGGCTTGGGACGAGCAGTACTTC. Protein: CASSQDLRAWDEQYF.

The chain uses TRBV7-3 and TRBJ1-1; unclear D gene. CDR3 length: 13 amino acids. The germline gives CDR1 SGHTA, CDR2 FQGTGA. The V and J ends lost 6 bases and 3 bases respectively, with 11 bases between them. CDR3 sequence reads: CASRQSSDTEAFF. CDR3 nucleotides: TGTGCCAGCAGACAGTCTAGTGACACTGAAGCTTTCTTT.

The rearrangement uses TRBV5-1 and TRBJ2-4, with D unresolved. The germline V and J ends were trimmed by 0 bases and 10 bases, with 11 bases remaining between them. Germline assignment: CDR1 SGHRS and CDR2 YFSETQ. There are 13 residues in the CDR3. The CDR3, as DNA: TGCGCCAGCAGCTTGGGAGTTATCGGGATTCAGTACTTC. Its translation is CASSLGVIGIQYF.